Reported below is one TCR beta chain. Its specificity is unknown. This record belongs to a study of CD8+ T cells in alopecia areata. General observations from the study: Normal scalp showed lower clonality than lesional scalp, especially alopecia totalis/universalis. In scalp samples, resident alphabeta T cells of normal skin are also sequenced. Patients displayed less clarity in TCR sharing than mice, a finding possibly related to HLA. Many expanded lesional clones stayed in scalp and blood while on tofacitinib.

Isolated RNA was reverse transcribed into cDNA used as the sequencing template. The protocol was immunoSEQ multiplex PCR, while the TCRdb copy is restricted to in-frame clones and leaves out a portion. Of over 35,000 clones detected, roughly 92% appear once; the ten largest clones hold approximately 17%. Indicated treatment: oral pan-JAK inhibitor, 5-10 mg twice daily. V shed 9 bases, J shed 3 bases, and the junction held 9 bases outside the gene matches. The germline gives CDR1 SNHLY, CDR2 FYNNEI. The CDR3 runs to 15 residues. The sample here was CD8+ T cells sorted from blood, taken at week 24, from a patient treated with tofacitinib. The receptor was derived from a human donor with alopecia areata. V usage is TRBV2 and J usage is TRBJ2-5; 11 bases are a match to TRBD2. The CDR3 region has the DNA TGTGCCAGTGATGCCGGACTAGCGGGTGAAGAGACCCAGTACTTC. Residues: CASDAGLAGEETQYF.